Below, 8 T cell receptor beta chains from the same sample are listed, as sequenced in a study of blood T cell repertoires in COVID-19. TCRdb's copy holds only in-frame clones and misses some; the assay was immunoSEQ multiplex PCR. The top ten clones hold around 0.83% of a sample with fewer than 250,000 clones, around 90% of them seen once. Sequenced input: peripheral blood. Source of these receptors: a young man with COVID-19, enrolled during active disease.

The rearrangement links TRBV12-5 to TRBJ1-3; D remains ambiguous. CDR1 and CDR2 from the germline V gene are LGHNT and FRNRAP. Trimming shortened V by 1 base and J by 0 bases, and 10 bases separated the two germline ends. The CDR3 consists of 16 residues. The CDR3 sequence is CASGLGAPSSGNTIYF. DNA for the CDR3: TGTGCTAGTGGTTTGGGGGCTCCCAGCTCTGGAAACACCATATATTTT.

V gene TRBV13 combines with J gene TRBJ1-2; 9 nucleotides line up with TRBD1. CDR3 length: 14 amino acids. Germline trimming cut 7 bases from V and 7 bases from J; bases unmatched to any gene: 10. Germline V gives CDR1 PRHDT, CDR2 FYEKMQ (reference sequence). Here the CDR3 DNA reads TGTGCCAGCACACCGACAGGGGGGTATGTTGGCTACACCTTC. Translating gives CASTPTGGYVGYTF.

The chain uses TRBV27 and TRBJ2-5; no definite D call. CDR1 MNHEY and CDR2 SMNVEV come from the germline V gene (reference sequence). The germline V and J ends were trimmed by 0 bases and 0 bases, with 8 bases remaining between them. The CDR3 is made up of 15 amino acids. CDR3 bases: TGTGCCAGCAGTTTATCTTGGGCAAACCAAGAGACCCAGTACTTC. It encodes CASSLSWANQETQYF.

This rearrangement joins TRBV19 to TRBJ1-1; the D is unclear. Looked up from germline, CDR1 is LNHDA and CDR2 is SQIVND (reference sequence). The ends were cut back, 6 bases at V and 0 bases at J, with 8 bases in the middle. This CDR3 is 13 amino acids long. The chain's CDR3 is CASRHAMNTEAFF. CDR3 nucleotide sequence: TGTGCCAGTAGACATGCCATGAACACTGAAGCTTTCTTT.

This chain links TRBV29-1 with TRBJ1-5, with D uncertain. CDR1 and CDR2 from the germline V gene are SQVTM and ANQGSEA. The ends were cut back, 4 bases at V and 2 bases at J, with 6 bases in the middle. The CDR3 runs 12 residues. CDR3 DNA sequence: TGCAGCGTTGGGGCAGGCAATCAGCCCCAGCATTTT. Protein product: CSVGAGNQPQHF. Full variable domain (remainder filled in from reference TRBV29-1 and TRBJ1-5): SAVISQKPSRDICQRGTSLTIQCQVDSQVTMMFWYRQQPGQSLTLIATANQGSEATYESGFVIDKFPISRPNLTFSTLTVSNMSPEDSSIYLCSVGAGNQPQHFGDGTRLSIL.

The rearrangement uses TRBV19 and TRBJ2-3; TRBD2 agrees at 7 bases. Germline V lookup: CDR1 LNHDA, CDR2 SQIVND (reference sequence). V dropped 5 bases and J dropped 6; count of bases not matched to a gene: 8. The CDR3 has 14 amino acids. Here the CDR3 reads CASSGTIRGDTQYF. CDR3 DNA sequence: TGTGCCAGTAGTGGGACTATAAGGGGTGATACGCAGTATTTT.

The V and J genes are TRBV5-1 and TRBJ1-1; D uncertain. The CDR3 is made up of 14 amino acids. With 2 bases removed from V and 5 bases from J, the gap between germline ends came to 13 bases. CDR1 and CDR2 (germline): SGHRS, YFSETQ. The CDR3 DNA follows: TGCGCCAGCAGCTTTGACGACATAAGAACTGAAGCTTTCTTT. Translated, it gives CASSFDDIRTEAFF.

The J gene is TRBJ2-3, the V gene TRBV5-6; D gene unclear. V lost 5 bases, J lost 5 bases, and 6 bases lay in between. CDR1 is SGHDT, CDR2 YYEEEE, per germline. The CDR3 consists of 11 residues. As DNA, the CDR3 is TGTGCCAGCAGTAGAGGAGATACGCAGTATTTT. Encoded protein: CASSRGDTQYF. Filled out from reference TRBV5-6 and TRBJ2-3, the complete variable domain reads DAGVTQSPTHLIKTRGQQVTLRCSPKSGHDTVSWYQQALGQGPQFIFQYYEEEERQRGNFPDRFSGHQFPNYSSELNVNALLLGDSALYLCASSRGDTQYFGPGTRLTVL.